The sample holds many counts of the clone carrying this TCR beta chain. The antigen is undetermined. This entry is derived from a study of Graves' ophthalmopathy and Graves' hyperthyroidism. Notes on the study in general: With a specificity of just under 75% and a sensitivity of over 65%, the model predicted ophthalmopathy progression.

RNA transcripts served as template for amplifying TCR beta CDR3 sequences. The workflow started with a first-round RT-PCR run with HTBI primers and then moved on to a second-round multiplex PCR. Using its own MiXCR run on the multiplex PCR reads, TCRdb lists one record per CDR3 protein. The repertoire includes about 550,000 distinct CDR3 sequences, roughly 40% of them detected once, and about 4.2% sits in the top ten. The TCR comes from an adult man with Graves' hyperthyroidism. The source material was peripheral blood or thyroid tissue (not recorded which).

CDR3 coding DNA: TGTGCCAGCAGCGAGAGACAGGGGCGATCTCAGCCCCAGCATTTT. It specifies CASSERQGRSQPQHF. The chain joins TRBV7-6 to TRBJ1-5; TRBD1 matches at 8 bases. Trimming cost V 5 bases and J 6 bases; bases outside gene matches: 9. CDR1 SGHVS and CDR2 FNYEAQ come from the germline V gene. The CDR3 runs 15 residues. The full variable domain, completed using reference TRBV7-6 and TRBJ1-5, is GAGVSQSPRYKVTKRGQDVALRCDPISGHVSLYWYRQALGQGPEFLTYFNYEAQQDKSGLPNDRFSAERPEGSISTLTIQRTEQRDSAMYRCASSERQGRSQPQHFGDGTRLSIL.